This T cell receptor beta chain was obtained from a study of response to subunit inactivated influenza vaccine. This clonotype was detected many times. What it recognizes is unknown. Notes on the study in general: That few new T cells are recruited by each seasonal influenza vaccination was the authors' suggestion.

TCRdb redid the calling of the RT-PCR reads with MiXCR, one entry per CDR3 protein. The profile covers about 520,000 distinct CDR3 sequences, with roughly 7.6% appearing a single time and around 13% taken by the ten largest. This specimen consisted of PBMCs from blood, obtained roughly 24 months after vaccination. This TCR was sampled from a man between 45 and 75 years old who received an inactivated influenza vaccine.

The CDR3 region is CASSSPFPGGGLNTEAFF. The CDR3 DNA sequence: TGTGCCAGCAGCTCCCCATTCCCCGGCGGGGGACTGAACACTGAAGCTTTCTTT. The genes are TRBV11-2 and TRBJ1-1; tentatively, D is TRBD1 (5 bases). Germline values: CDR1 SGHAT, CDR2 FQNNGV. V was cut by 4 bases and J by 0 bases, with 21 bases left in between. There are 18 residues in the CDR3.